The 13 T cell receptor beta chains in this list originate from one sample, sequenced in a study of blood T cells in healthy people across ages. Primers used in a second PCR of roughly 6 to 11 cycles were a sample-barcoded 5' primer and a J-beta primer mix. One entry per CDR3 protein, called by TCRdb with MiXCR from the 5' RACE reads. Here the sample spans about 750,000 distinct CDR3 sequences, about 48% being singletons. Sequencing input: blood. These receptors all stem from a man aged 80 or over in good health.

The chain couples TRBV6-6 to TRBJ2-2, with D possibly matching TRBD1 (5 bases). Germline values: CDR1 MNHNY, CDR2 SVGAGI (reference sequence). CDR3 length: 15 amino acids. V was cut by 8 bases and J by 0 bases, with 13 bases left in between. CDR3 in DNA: TGTGCCAGCCTCAGGGCGGCCACGAACACCGGGGAGCTGTTTTTT. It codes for CASLRAATNTGELFF.

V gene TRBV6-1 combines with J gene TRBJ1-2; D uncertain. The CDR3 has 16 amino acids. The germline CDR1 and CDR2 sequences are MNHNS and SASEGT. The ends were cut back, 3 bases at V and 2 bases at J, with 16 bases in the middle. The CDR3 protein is CASSDRAGTINYGYTF. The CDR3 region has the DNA TGTGCCAGCAGTGATAGGGCAGGTACCATCAACTATGGCTACACCTTC.

CDR3 in DNA: TGTGCCAGCAGCTTAAGCAGGACCCAGCACAGATACGCGTATTTT. Protein product: CASSLSRTQHRYAYF. The chain carries TRBV7-9 and TRBJ2-3; D is ambiguous. Germline lookup yields CDR1 SEHNR and CDR2 FQNEAQ (reference sequence). This CDR3 is 15 amino acids long. V was trimmed by 2 bases and J by 14 bases, leaving 23 bases between them.

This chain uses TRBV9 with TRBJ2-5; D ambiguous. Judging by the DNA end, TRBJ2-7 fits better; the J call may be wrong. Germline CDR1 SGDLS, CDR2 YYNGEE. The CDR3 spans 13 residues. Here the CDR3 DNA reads TGTGCCAGCAGCGTAGATCTACACGACGAGCAGTACTTC. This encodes CASSVDLHDEQYF.

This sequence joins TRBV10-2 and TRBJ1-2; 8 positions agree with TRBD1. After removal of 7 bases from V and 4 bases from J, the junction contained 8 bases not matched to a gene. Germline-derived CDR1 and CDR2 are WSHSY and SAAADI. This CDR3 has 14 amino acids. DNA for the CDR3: TGCGCCAGCACCTCAGACAGGGGTTCCTATGGCTACACCTTC. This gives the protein CASTSDRGSYGYTF.

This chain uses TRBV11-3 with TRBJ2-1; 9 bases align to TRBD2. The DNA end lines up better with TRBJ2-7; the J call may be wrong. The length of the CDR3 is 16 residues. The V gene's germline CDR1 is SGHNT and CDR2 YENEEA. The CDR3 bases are TGTGCCAGCAGCTTAGATGGGCGGGAGGGGTCCTACGAGCAGTACTTC. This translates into CASSLDGREGSYEQYF.

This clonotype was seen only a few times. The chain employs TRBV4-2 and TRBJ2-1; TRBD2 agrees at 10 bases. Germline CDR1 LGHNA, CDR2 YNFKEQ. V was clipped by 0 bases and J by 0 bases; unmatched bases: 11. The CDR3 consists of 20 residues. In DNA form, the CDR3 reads TGTGCCAGCAGCCAAGATCCTTTAGCGGGAGGCATCTCCTCCTACAATGAGCAGTTCTTC. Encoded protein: CASSQDPLAGGISSYNEQFF.

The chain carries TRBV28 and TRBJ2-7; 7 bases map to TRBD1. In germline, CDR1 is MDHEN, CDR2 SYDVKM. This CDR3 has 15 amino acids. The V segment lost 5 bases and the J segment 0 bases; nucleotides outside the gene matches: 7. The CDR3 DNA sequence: TGTGCCAGCAGTGTCGGGACAGTGGGCTCCTACGAGCAGTACTTC. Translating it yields CASSVGTVGSYEQYF.

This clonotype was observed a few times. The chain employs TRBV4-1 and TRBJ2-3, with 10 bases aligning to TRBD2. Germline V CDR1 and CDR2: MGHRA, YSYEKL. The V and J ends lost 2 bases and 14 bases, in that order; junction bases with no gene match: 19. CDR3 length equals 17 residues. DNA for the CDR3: TGCGCCAGCAGCCAACCGTCTAGCGGGAGAGGTCACAGAGACGCGTATTTT. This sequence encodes CASSQPSSGRGHRDAYF.

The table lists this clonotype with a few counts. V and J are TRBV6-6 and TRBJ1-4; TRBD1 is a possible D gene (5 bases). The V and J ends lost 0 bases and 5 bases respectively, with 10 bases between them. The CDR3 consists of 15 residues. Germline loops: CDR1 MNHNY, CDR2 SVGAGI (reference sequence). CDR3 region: CASSYSTGGNEKLFF. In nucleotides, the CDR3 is TGTGCCAGCAGTTACTCGACCGGGGGAAATGAAAAACTGTTTTTT.

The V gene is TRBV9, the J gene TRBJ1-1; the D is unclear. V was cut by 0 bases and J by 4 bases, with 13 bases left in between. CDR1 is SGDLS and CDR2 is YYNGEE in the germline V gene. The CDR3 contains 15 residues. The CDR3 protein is CASSVATVGSTEAFF. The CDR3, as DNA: TGTGCCAGCAGCGTAGCTACGGTGGGGAGCACTGAAGCTTTCTTT.

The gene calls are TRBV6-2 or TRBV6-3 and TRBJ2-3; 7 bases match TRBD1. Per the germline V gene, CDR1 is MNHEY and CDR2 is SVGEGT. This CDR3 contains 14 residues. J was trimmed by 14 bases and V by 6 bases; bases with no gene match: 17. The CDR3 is CASSWTGQHRYAYF. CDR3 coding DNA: TGTGCCAGCAGCTGGACAGGACAGCACAGATACGCGTATTTT.

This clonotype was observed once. This chain's CDR3 is CSGGGSGTDTQYF. The CDR3 bases are TGCAGCGGAGGGGGTTCCGGCACAGATACGCAGTATTTT. The chain has TRBV29-1 and TRBJ2-3; possible D gene TRBD1, 6 bases. In germline, CDR1 is SQVTM, CDR2 ANQGSEA. V was pared by 7 bases and J by 1 base, with 12 bases between. The CDR3 contains 13 residues.